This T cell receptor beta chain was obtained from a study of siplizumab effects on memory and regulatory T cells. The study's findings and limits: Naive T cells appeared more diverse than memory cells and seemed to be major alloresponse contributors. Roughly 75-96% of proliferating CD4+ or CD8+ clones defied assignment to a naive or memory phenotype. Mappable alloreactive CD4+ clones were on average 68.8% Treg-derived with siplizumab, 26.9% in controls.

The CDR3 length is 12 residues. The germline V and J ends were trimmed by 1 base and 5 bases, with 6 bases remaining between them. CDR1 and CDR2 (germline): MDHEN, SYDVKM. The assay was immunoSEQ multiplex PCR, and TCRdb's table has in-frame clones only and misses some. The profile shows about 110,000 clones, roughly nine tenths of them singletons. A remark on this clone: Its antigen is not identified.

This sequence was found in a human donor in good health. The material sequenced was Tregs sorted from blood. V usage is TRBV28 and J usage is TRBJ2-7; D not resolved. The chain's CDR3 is CASSLFRHEQYF. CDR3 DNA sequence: TGTGCCAGCAGTTTATTTAGGCACGAGCAGTACTTC.